The 32 T cell receptor beta chains listed next were all sequenced from one sample in a study of T cells after posttransplantation cyclophosphamide. Generated by immunoSEQ multiplex PCR, the TCRdb table keeps only in-frame clones and is missing some. This record lists over 35,000 clones, none seen once only, and the top ten clones contain more than 2%. Sequenced input: PBMCs. These receptors originate from a middle-aged man in good health, CMV-negative, and a related stem cell transplant donor.

This clone turned up a few times. This chain links TRBV13 with TRBJ2-3; D is possibly TRBD2 (5 bases). The V gene's germline CDR1 is PRHDT and CDR2 FYEKMQ (reference sequence). Between the trimmed V and J ends, which lost 6 bases and 4 bases, there was a span of 17 bases. The CDR3 consists of 15 residues. As DNA, the CDR3 is TGTGCCAGCAGTCCTCCTAGTCTAGCTTCAGATACGCAGTATTTT. Its translation is CASSPPSLASDTQYF.

This clone was seen ten or more times. The chain employs TRBV27 and TRBJ1-2, with a possible D match to TRBD1 (6 bases). The CDR3 runs 13 residues. V lost 3 bases, J lost 2 bases, and 7 bases lay in between. CDR1 and CDR2 from the germline V gene are MNHEY and SMNVEV (reference sequence). Here the CDR3 reads CASSFQGNYGYTF. Here the CDR3 DNA reads TGTGCCAGCAGTTTCCAGGGGAACTATGGCTACACCTTC.

This clone was seen many times. The rearrangement links TRBV5-1 to TRBJ1-5; 7 nucleotides agree with TRBD1. This CDR3 is 15 amino acids long. Germline assignment: CDR1 SGHRS and CDR2 YFSETQ. Trimming removed 0 bases from V and 3 bases from J; junction bases left unmatched: 3. This CDR3 is CASSLEGQTNQPQHF. The CDR3 region has the DNA TGCGCCAGCAGCTTGGAGGGACAGACCAATCAGCCCCAGCATTTT.

Ten or more counts support this clone. The CDR3 DNA is TGTGCCAGCAGCTTATCCAGGTACACTGAAGCTTTCTTT. Translation gives CASSLSRYTEAFF. V is TRBV7-9 and J is TRBJ1-1; no reliable D call. The CDR3 has 13 amino acids. CDR1 is SEHNR and CDR2 is FQNEAQ in the germline V gene (reference sequence). The V gene lost 2 bases and the J gene lost 3 bases, with 7 bases spanning the gap.

The chain couples TRBV7-9 to TRBJ2-2; D is possibly TRBD1 (5 bases). The V end was cut by 0 bases, the J end by 3 bases, with 8 bases between. Germline V gene sequence: CDR1 SEHNR, CDR2 FQNEAQ (reference sequence). The CDR3 contains 15 residues. The CDR3 DNA reads as TGTGCCAGCAGCTTAGCTGCAGGGTACACCGGGGAGCTGTTTTTT. Encoded protein: CASSLAAGYTGELFF.

This clone has just a few counts. The V call is TRBV2, the J call TRBJ2-1; D gene ambiguous. The CDR3 is 13 residues long. Deletions cut 7 bases from V and 0 bases from J, with 7 bases between. CDR1 and CDR2 (germline): SNHLY, FYNNEI. The DNA of the CDR3 is TGTGCCAGCAAAGAGAGCTCCTACAATGAGCAGTTCTTC. Amino acid sequence: CASKESSYNEQFF.

In this sample, this clone turned up many times. The chain joins TRBV4-2 to TRBJ2-7; 10 bases agree with TRBD2. The CDR3 is 16 residues long. In germline, CDR1 is LGHNA, CDR2 YNFKEQ. V shed 4 bases, J shed 0 bases, and the junction held 6 bases outside the gene matches. The CDR3 DNA is TGTGCCAGCAGCCGAATTCTAGCGGGGGACTCCTACGAGCAGTACTTC. It yields the protein CASSRILAGDSYEQYF.

Points on this clone: Its ends do not fully match the called genes, so a read error is possible. The chain links TRBV5-5 to TRBJ1-2; D is ambiguous. CDR1 and CDR2 (germline): SGHKS, YYEKEE (reference sequence). The CDR3 sequence is 15 residues long. The CDR3 DNA reads TGTACCAGCAGCTTTGATCTGGGGAGTAACTATGGCTACACCTTC. It specifies CTSSFDLGSNYGYTF. The whole variable domain, filled in from reference TRBV5-5 and TRBJ1-2, reads DAGVTQSPTHLIKTRGQQVTLRCSPISGHKSVSWYQQVLGQGPQFIFQYYEKEERGRGNFPDRFSARQFPNYSSELNVNALLLGDSALYLCTSSFDLGSNYGYTFGSGTRLTVV.

Ten or more counts support this clone. J is TRBJ2-3 and V is TRBV19, with D tentatively TRBD1 (5 bases). The V end lost 5 bases, the J end lost 2 bases, and 11 bases lay between the germline ends. The CDR3 is 14 residues long. CDR1 LNHDA and CDR2 SQIVND come from the germline V gene (reference sequence). CDR3 sequence: CASSDRWYTDTQYF. DNA of the CDR3: TGTGCCAGTAGTGACAGATGGTACACAGATACGCAGTATTTT.

This clone was recorded many times. The chain employs TRBV18 and TRBJ1-2; TRBD1 might be the D (6 bases). The germline V gene encodes CDR1 KGHSH and CDR2 LQKENI. Trimming cost V 6 bases and J 2 bases, with 10 bases left between them. The CDR3 extends over 13 amino acids. The CDR3 protein is CASSPDRNYGYTF. The CDR3 nucleotides read TGTGCCAGCTCCCCAGACAGGAACTATGGCTACACCTTC.

The table lists this clone with many counts. The gene calls are TRBV4-1 and TRBJ2-4; D gene ambiguous. There are 15 residues in the CDR3. V lost 0 bases to trimming and J lost 8 bases, with 14 bases between them. Germline-derived CDR1 and CDR2 are MGHRA and YSYEKL. The CDR3 sequence is CASSQDWLEVDIQYF. The CDR3 DNA is TGCGCCAGCAGCCAAGATTGGCTAGAAGTTGACATTCAGTACTTC.

This clone has more than one count but fewer than ten. The chain combines TRBV11-2 with TRBJ2-1; 11 nucleotides agree with TRBD1. V gave up 4 bases and J gave up 6 bases; unmatched junction bases: 8. CDR3 size: 16 residues. The germline V gene encodes CDR1 SGHAT and CDR2 FQNNGV. As DNA, the CDR3 is TGTGCCAGCAGCTCGCCTGGACAGGGGGCGCCCAATGAGCAGTTCTTC. This sequence encodes CASSSPGQGAPNEQFF.

This clone has more than one count but fewer than ten. The chain joins TRBV7-2 to TRBJ1-2; the match to TRBD1 covers 8 bases. Germline-derived CDR1 and CDR2 are SGHTA and FQGNSA. This CDR3 has 18 amino acids. After removal of 1 base from V and 7 bases from J, the junction contained 17 bases not matched to a gene. The CDR3 here is CASSLVPEAGGEIGGYTF. Here the CDR3 DNA reads TGTGCCAGCAGCTTAGTTCCCGAGGCAGGGGGCGAGATCGGTGGCTACACCTTC.

At least ten counts were recorded for this clone. V usage is TRBV5-6 and J usage is TRBJ2-7; D might be TRBD1 (6 bases). The germline gives CDR1 SGHDT, CDR2 YYEEEE. Trimming removed 3 bases from V and 2 bases from J, with 9 bases in between. The CDR3 spans 13 residues. The CDR3 protein is CASSWGPAYEQYF. CDR3 DNA: TGTGCCAGCAGCTGGGGGCCAGCCTACGAGCAGTACTTC.

This clone was counted only a few times. The J gene is TRBJ2-1, the V gene TRBV6-5; 9 bases are shared with TRBD2. The CDR3 consists of 16 residues. CDR1 is MNHEY, CDR2 SVGAGI, per germline. V shed 0 bases and J 8 bases; nucleotides not matched to a gene: 8. In DNA form, the CDR3 reads TGTGCCAGCAGTTACTCGCCCGGCGGGGGGGCCGATGAGCAGTTCTTC. Its translation: CASSYSPGGGADEQFF.

There are many counts of this clone. The CDR3 is CASSRQGSYEQYV. The DNA for the CDR3 is TGTGCCAGCAGCCGACAGGGATCCTACGAGCAGTACGTC. The chain recombines TRBV5-6 with TRBJ2-7, with 7 bases aligning to TRBD1. CDR3 length: 13 residues. The V and J ends lost 4 bases and 1 base, in that order; junction bases with no gene match: 2. Germline CDR1 SGHDT, CDR2 YYEEEE.

This clone was observed many times. The chain is built from TRBV27 and TRBJ1-2; D is possibly TRBD1 (6 bases). V was cut by 3 bases and J by 8 bases, with 22 bases left in between. The CDR3 length is 16 residues. Germline CDR1 is MNHEY and CDR2 is SMNVEV (reference sequence). The CDR3 DNA reads TGTGCCAGCAGTTTTCTGGGCGACAGGTCGATAGGCGGCTACACCTTC. Translated: CASSFLGDRSIGGYTF.

This clone came up many times. The chain couples TRBV19 to TRBJ1-2; D perhaps matches TRBD1 (5 bases). With 2 bases removed from V and 8 bases from J, the gap between germline ends came to 12 bases. In germline, CDR1 is LNHDA, CDR2 SQIVND (reference sequence). The length of the CDR3 is 13 residues. The CDR3 DNA sequence: TGTGCCAGTAGTATATTCAGGGAAGGAGGCTACACCTTC. This gives the protein CASSIFREGGYTF.

This clone has a count of ten or more. This chain uses TRBV7-2 with TRBJ1-2; 9 bases line up with TRBD1. V shed 1 base and J 3 bases; nucleotides not matched to a gene: 12. This CDR3 comprises 18 residues. Germline CDR1 and CDR2: SGHTA and FQGNSA. The CDR3 here is CASSLDTRGQGSYYGYTF. CDR3 nucleotides: TGTGCCAGCAGCTTAGATACTCGGGGACAGGGTAGCTACTATGGCTACACCTTC.

V usage is TRBV5-4 and J usage is TRBJ2-3, with 10 bases fitting TRBD2. Germline trimming cut 4 bases from V and 7 bases from J; bases unmatched to any gene: 6. CDR1 is SGHNT and CDR2 is YYREEE in the germline V gene (reference sequence). The CDR3 extends over 14 amino acids. Here the CDR3 reads CASSPSGGENTQYF. The CDR3 region has the DNA TGTGCCAGCAGCCCGAGCGGGGGGGAAAATACGCAGTATTTT.

This clone was detected many times. The chain carries TRBV7-9 and TRBJ2-2; TRBD2 aligns across 7 bases. Trimming removed 5 bases from V and 0 bases from J; junction bases left unmatched: 6. The germline V gene encodes CDR1 SEHNR and CDR2 FQNEAQ (reference sequence). The CDR3 is 16 residues long. The CDR3: CASSRTSATNTGELFF. The CDR3 DNA sequence: TGTGCCAGCAGCAGAACTAGCGCGACGAACACCGGGGAGCTGTTTTTT.

This clone came up a few times. Other DNA sequences in the sample encode the same CDR3. The genes are TRBV13 and TRBJ1-3, with 11 bases matching TRBD1. V lost 4 bases and J lost 7; bases outside the gene matches: 9. Germline V gives CDR1 PRHDT, CDR2 FYEKMQ (reference sequence). The CDR3 sequence is 16 residues long. This CDR3 is CASSSTGQGGRNTIYF. CDR3 sequence (DNA): TGTGCCAGCAGCTCCACGGGACAGGGGGGCCGGAACACCATATATTTT.

There are many counts of this clone. The rearrangement uses TRBV6-1 and TRBJ2-7, with 7 nucleotides matching TRBD1. The CDR3 has 13 residues. The junction had 6 bases not matched to a gene; V was cut back by 10 bases and J by 0 bases. Germline lookup yields CDR1 MNHNS and CDR2 SASEGT. This CDR3 is CATQQGSSYEQYF. CDR3 nucleotide sequence: TGTGCCACCCAACAGGGGTCCTCCTACGAGCAGTACTTC.

This clone was seen many times. V and J are TRBV6-1 and TRBJ1-5, with a weak D call TRBD1 (5 bases). This CDR3 has 14 amino acids. V shed 6 bases and J shed 7 bases, with 16 bases lying between them. Germline lookup yields CDR1 MNHNS and CDR2 SASEGT. CDR3 sequence: CASRPPGGEQPQHF. The DNA of the CDR3 is TGTGCCAGCAGACCCCCGGGGGGAGAACAGCCCCAGCATTTT.

This clone was detected many times. The J gene is TRBJ2-7, the V gene TRBV6-6; a possible D gene is TRBD1 (5 bases). The CDR3 totals 13 residues. Trimming took 4 bases from V and 3 from J, leaving 10 bases between them. CDR1 and CDR2 (germline): MNHNY, SVGAGI (reference sequence). The CDR3 DNA sequence: TGTGCCAGCAGTTTGGGGCGTCTCTACGAGCAGTACTTC. Protein sequence: CASSLGRLYEQYF.

This clone has ten or more counts. The chain joins TRBV11-2 to TRBJ2-3; the match to TRBD2 covers 7 bases. CDR1 and CDR2 (germline): SGHAT, FQNNGV. V was clipped by 0 bases and J by 5 bases; unmatched bases: 5. This CDR3 comprises 15 residues. CDR3 sequence reads: CASSLEAGWVDTQYF. The CDR3, as DNA: TGTGCCAGCAGCTTAGAAGCGGGGTGGGTAGATACGCAGTATTTT.

This clone was seen at least ten times. The V call is TRBV15, the J call TRBJ1-2; D call uncertain. This CDR3 is 13 amino acids long. Germline CDR1 is LNHNV and CDR2 is YYDKDF (reference sequence). V lost 6 bases and J lost 2, with 10 bases in between. Here the CDR3 reads CATSKPTNYGYTF. The CDR3 DNA follows: TGTGCCACCAGTAAACCTACCAACTATGGCTACACCTTC.

There are many counts of this clone. The V and J genes are TRBV4-3 and TRBJ2-7; TRBD2 is a possible D gene (6 bases). Germline lookup yields CDR1 LGHNA and CDR2 YSLEER. This CDR3 has 17 amino acids. Trimming took off 4 bases at V and 0 bases at J, with 19 bases between the two ends. CDR3 region: CASSLDHRLASSYEQYV. The CDR3 nucleotides are TGCGCCAGCAGCCTGGACCACAGGCTAGCGAGCTCCTACGAGCAGTACGTC.

In this sample, this clone turned up many times. This chain uses TRBV6-1 with TRBJ2-5; possibly TRBD1 for D (5 bases). Looked up from germline, CDR1 is MNHNS and CDR2 is SASEGT. The CDR3 loop spans 13 amino acids. The V end was cut by 8 bases, the J end by 2 bases, with 12 bases between. CDR3 in amino acids: CASRQRTQETQYF. The CDR3 DNA reads TGTGCCAGCCGACAGAGAACTCAAGAGACCCAGTACTTC.

This clone was counted at least ten times. V usage is TRBV6-1 and J usage is TRBJ2-1; tentatively, D is TRBD2 (6 bases). This CDR3 spans 16 amino acids. V was trimmed by 1 base and J by 5 bases, leaving 15 bases between them. CDR1 MNHNS and CDR2 SASEGT come from the germline V gene. CDR3 loop: CASSEGGGIADNEQFF. In DNA, the CDR3 is TGTGCCAGCAGTGAAGGGGGCGGGATAGCGGACAATGAGCAGTTCTTC.

This clone was detected only a few times. V is TRBV7-8 and J is TRBJ2-5; 14 positions match TRBD2. Trimming removed 5 bases from V and 3 bases from J; junction bases left unmatched: 8. Germline V lookup: CDR1 SGHVS, CDR2 FQNEAQ. CDR3 length: 17 residues. CDR3 sequence: CASSTPTSGRAKETQYF. CDR3 DNA sequence: TGTGCCAGCAGCACCCCGACTAGCGGGAGGGCCAAAGAGACCCAGTACTTC.

The rearrangement links TRBV18 to TRBJ1-3, with D hard to call. CDR3 length equals 15 residues. V was shortened by 2 bases and J by 4 bases, with 12 bases between the two germline ends. The germline gives CDR1 KGHSH, CDR2 LQKENI. The CDR3 reads CASSPFPGSGNTIYF. DNA for the CDR3: TGTGCCAGCTCACCATTTCCAGGCTCAGGAAACACCATATATTTT.